This T cell receptor beta chain appears in the sequencing data of a study of T cell responses to AZD1222 COVID-19 vaccine. Produced via immunoSEQ multiplex PCR; TCRdb's table is partial and in-frame only. The data hold approximately 160,000 clones, with around 88% observed a single time. This clone was observed a few times. CDR3 size: 15 residues. CDR1 MGHDK and CDR2 SYGVNS come from the germline V gene. Trimming at V came to 5 bases and at J to 1 base, leaving 8 bases not matched to a gene. The starting material was peripheral blood, obtained on day 0 of AZD1222 vaccination. This TCR was recovered from an adult in good health. This chain links TRBV25-1 with TRBJ2-7; 7 nucleotides align to TRBD1. CDR3 sequence: CASSPSNRGSYEQYF. As DNA, the CDR3 is TGTGCCAGCAGTCCCTCGAACAGGGGATCCTACGAGCAGTACTTC.